The rows below give T cell receptor beta chains drawn from one sample of a study of blood T cell repertoires in COVID-19. The assay was immunoSEQ multiplex PCR, and TCRdb's table has in-frame clones only and misses some. This sample has about 70,000 clones, with around three quarters found just once. Sequenced: peripheral blood. These TCRs come from a woman in her sixties or seventies with acute or convalescent COVID-19. CDR3s include the opening cysteine and the closing phenylalanine or tryptophan. D genes are given only for firm matches. The size field is filled for only some rows; it gives once, few, many or a size class.

j_gene	d_gene	abundance	v_gene	CDR3aa	CDR3nt
TRBJ2-7	TRBD1	NA	TRBV2	CASTSDRPPSAYEQYF	TGTGCCAGCACCTCGGACAGGCCCCCGTCTGCCTACGAGCAGTACTTC
TRBJ2-6	NA	NA	TRBV2	CASSERAGANVLTF	TGTGCCAGCAGTGAGAGGGCCGGGGCCAACGTCCTGACTTTC
TRBJ2-1	TRBD1	NA	TRBV12-3/TRBV12-4	CASIGQGSAEQFF	TGTGCCAGCATCGGACAGGGCAGTGCTGAGCAGTTCTTC
TRBJ2-1	TRBD2	NA	TRBV24-1	CATSDATSGSNEQFF	TGTGCCACCAGTGATGCGACTAGCGGGTCCAATGAGCAGTTCTTC
TRBJ1-2	NA	once	TRBV29-1	CSAIGQSAYGYTF	TGCAGCGCCATAGGACAGTCCGCCTATGGCTACACCTTC
TRBJ2-7	TRBD2	NA	TRBV9	CASSVGESSGRNYEQYF	TGTGCCAGCAGCGTAGGAGAGTCTAGCGGGAGGAACTACGAGCAGTACTTC
TRBJ2-7	NA	NA	TRBV5-4	CASSLAGRDSEQYF	TGTGCCAGCAGCTTGGCCGGGAGGGACAGCGAGCAGTACTTC
TRBJ2-1	NA	NA	TRBV15	CATSRARRKGSYNEQFF	TGTGCCACCAGCAGAGCGAGGAGAAAAGGATCCTACAATGAGCAGTTCTTC
TRBJ2-2	TRBD1	NA	TRBV27	CAVQGSNTGELFF	TGTGCCGTACAGGGGAGTAACACCGGGGAGCTGTTTTTT
TRBJ2-3	TRBD2	NA	TRBV5-8	CASSLLGGNMKDTQYF	TGTGCCAGCAGCTTGTTGGGGGGGAATATGAAGGATACGCAGTATTTT
TRBJ1-3	NA	NA	TRBV13	CASSLGSGSGNTIYF	TGTGCCAGCAGCTTAGGCTCCGGGTCTGGAAACACCATATATTTT
TRBJ1-3	NA	few	TRBV28	CASSLQVSGNTIYF	TGTGCCAGCAGTTTACAGGTTTCTGGAAACACCATATATTTT
TRBJ1-2	NA	NA	TRBV9	CASNTHRGGYTF	TGTGCCAGCAACACCCACCGTGGTGGCTACACCTTC
TRBJ2-1	NA	NA	TRBV4-1	CASSQGIRREQFF	TGCGCCAGCAGCCAAGGCATTAGGAGAGAGCAGTTCTTC
TRBJ2-3	TRBD1	NA	TRBV28	CASSSSGTGPSDTQYF	TGTGCCAGCAGTTCCTCCGGGACAGGGCCCTCAGATACGCAGTATTTT
TRBJ1-1	NA	few	TRBV25-1	CASKAPGLNTEAFF	TGTGCCAGCAAAGCCCCAGGATTGAACACTGAAGCTTTCTTT
TRBJ1-1	NA	NA	TRBV7-6	CASSLAAMTVNTEAFF	TGTGCCAGCAGCTTAGCCGCGATGACAGTGAACACTGAAGCTTTCTTT
TRBJ1-1	NA	NA	TRBV10-2	CASSVAGRDTEAFF	TGCGCCAGCAGTGTGGCAGGGAGGGACACTGAAGCTTTCTTT
TRBJ1-2	TRBD1	NA	TRBV24-1	CATSDRRQGGYTF	TGTGCCACCAGTGACCGACGACAGGGAGGCTACACCTTC
TRBJ2-1	NA	NA	TRBV12-5	CASAMGGGPTSEQFF	TGTGCTAGTGCCATGGGAGGAGGCCCAACGTCAGAGCAGTTCTTC
TRBJ1-3	NA	NA	TRBV30	CAWSGGNTIYF	TGTGCCTGGAGCGGCGGGAACACCATATATTTT
TRBJ2-5	TRBD2	NA	TRBV27	CASHSQGVGGETQYF	TGTGCCAGCCATTCCCAAGGGGTGGGAGGGGAGACCCAGTACTTC
TRBJ1-1	NA	once	TRBV30	CAWSASNQLTEAFF	TGTGCCTGGAGTGCTAGCAACCAACTGACTGAAGCTTTCTTT
TRBJ1-1	NA	NA	TRBV2	CASSQGTEAFF	TGTGCCAGCAGTCAGGGGACTGAAGCTTTCTTT
TRBJ2-6	TRBD1	NA	TRBV27	CATRPGTGNSGANVLTF	TGTGCCACCCGACCCGGGACAGGGAACTCTGGGGCCAACGTCCTGACTTTC
TRBJ1-2	NA	NA	TRBV4-2	CASSQDLTDSTYTF	TGTGCCAGCAGCCAAGATCTCACGGACAGCACCTACACCTTC
TRBJ2-6	TRBD2	NA	TRBV29-1	CSVGGGAGPFSGANVLTF	TGCAGCGTTGGCGGGGGGGCAGGACCCTTCTCTGGGGCCAACGTCCTGACTTTC
TRBJ2-1	NA	once	TRBV7-9	CASSLQPGTYNEQFF	TGTGCCAGCAGCTTACAACCAGGGACCTACAATGAGCAGTTCTTC
TRBJ2-1	NA	NA	TRBV15	CATSRDFSGNEQFF	TGTGCCACCAGCAGAGATTTTTCGGGGAATGAGCAGTTCTTC
TRBJ1-5	NA	NA	TRBV10-3	CAISAGRGSNQPQHF	TGTGCCATCTCGGCCGGGCGAGGGAGCAATCAGCCCCAGCATTTT
TRBJ2-7	TRBD1	few	TRBV2	CASSEQRTGSYEQYF	TGTGCCAGCAGTGAGCAAAGGACAGGCTCCTACGAGCAGTACTTC
TRBJ2-1	NA	NA	TRBV7-8	CASKGSSYNEQFF	TGTGCCAGCAAAGGGAGCTCCTACAATGAGCAGTTCTTC
TRBJ2-1	NA	NA	TRBV6-5	CASSNAGKGVQFF	TGTGCCAGCAGCAATGCAGGGAAGGGGGTGCAGTTCTTC